This T cell receptor beta chain is from a study of cytomegalovirus exposure and HLA in healthy donors. Primers for the PCR totalled 60 Vbeta and 13 Jbeta. As handled by the study authors: Later, tens of millions of unique TCR beta chains were counted in an analysis, and some 10 million of them were shared. Method: immunoSEQ multiplex PCR; TCRdb's copy keeps in-frame clones and lacks some. The DNA gave D and trimming, while V, J and clone size come from that table. The sample includes fewer than 150,000 clones, roughly three quarters of them seen just once. The CDR3 totals 14 residues. The germline V gene encodes CDR1 MNHNS and CDR2 SASEGT. Comment on this clone: The antigen is undetermined.

Study-level points and caveats: The study flagged 150 to 200 TCR beta chains as cytomegalovirus-associated. For cytomegalovirus status, the classifier reportedly gave diagnoses with high specificity and sensitivity. An ancestry cluster, one associated with Asian ancestry, reportedly showed fewer N-insertions than the 666-donor mean in a later analysis.

The chain links TRBV6-1 to TRBJ2-5; TRBD2 aligns across 10 bases. The DNA end lines up better with TRBJ2-7; the J call may be wrong. Sequences were obtained from PBMCs. The source is a man aged 30-40 years in good health and CMV-seronegative. CDR3 in amino acids: CASSAGTSAYEQYF. The DNA of the CDR3 is TGTGCCAGCAGTGCCGGGACTAGCGCCTACGAGCAGTACTTC.